This TCR beta chain was found in a study of blood T cell repertoires in COVID-19. Using immunoSEQ multiplex PCR, the repertoire was profiled, and TCRdb retains in-frame clones only, with some absent. The table lists roughly 330,000 clones, around 90% of them singletons. V shed 6 bases and J shed 1 base, with 9 bases lying between them. The CDR3 length is 13 residues. The chain links TRBV12-3 or TRBV12-4 to TRBJ1-1; TRBD1 might be the D (5 bases). Sequencing input: peripheral blood. This TCR came from a young man who had recovered from COVID-19. CDR3 DNA: TGTGCCAGCAGCAGACAGACGAACACTGAAGCTTTCTTT. The encoded protein is CASSRQTNTEAFF.